This T cell receptor (beta chain) derives from a study of cytomegalovirus exposure and HLA in healthy donors. General study points: The presence/absence work took it that sequencing depth was about the same across donors.

As concerns this clone: Its target is unknown.

CDR1 and CDR2 from the germline V gene are MRHNA and SNTAGT. The CDR3 is 14 residues long. The V and J ends lost 6 bases and 3 bases respectively, with 11 bases between them. PCR was performed using 60 Vbeta and 13 Jbeta primers. Here immunoSEQ multiplex PCR was the method, and the copy in TCRdb shows in-frame clones only, minus some. The sample carries around 160,000 clones, roughly 80% recorded once. The chain recombines TRBV6-4 with TRBJ2-2; D unclear. Sequencing used PBMCs. The clonotype comes from a woman between 40 and 50 years old in good health and CMV-seropositive. This chain's CDR3 is CASSPSSDTGELFF. The CDR3 nucleotides are TGTGCCAGCAGCCCCTCTTCGGACACCGGGGAGCTGTTTTTT.